The clone carrying this TCR beta chain was counted once. This table comes from immunoSEQ multiplex PCR, and its TCRdb copy is limited to in-frame clones, with some not included. The data show approximately 110,000 clones, approximately 80% seen once. The data are from a study of blood T cell repertoires in COVID-19. Germline V CDR1 and CDR2: SGHTA, FQGNSA. The J segment lost 3 bases and the V segment lost 0 bases, leaving 6 bases of the junction unmatched. This CDR3 has 16 amino acids. Sequencing was done on a sample of peripheral blood. The clonotype originates from a woman between 40 and 50 years old with acute or convalescent COVID-19. J is TRBJ2-7 and V is TRBV7-2; 9 bases are a match to TRBD2. DNA of the CDR3: TGTGCCAGCAGCTTAGCCTGGGCGGGGGGGCTCTACGAGCAGTACTTC. Its protein is CASSLAWAGGLYEQYF.